This T cell receptor (beta chain) is drawn from a study of shared clonotypes between healthy human individuals. TCRdb keeps only in-frame clones here, not all; method: immunoSEQ multiplex PCR. The table shows 1,100,000 or so clones, with 78% occurring only once. The J segment lost 9 bases and the V segment lost 3 bases, leaving 5 bases of the junction unmatched. CDR3 length: 13 amino acids. Germline V gene lookup returns CDR1 LGHNA and CDR2 YSLEER. This TCR was sampled from a man aged 18 to 29 in good health. Some clones in this sample may be carry-over from other donors' samples. Sequencing input: memory CD4+ T cells from PBMCs. Specified subset: CD45RA-negative fraction. The chain combines TRBV4-3 with TRBJ2-4; 7 bases map to TRBD2. The CDR3 reads CASSHRGEGIQYF. CDR3 sequence (DNA): TGCGCCAGCAGCCACCGGGGGGAGGGCATTCAGTACTTC.